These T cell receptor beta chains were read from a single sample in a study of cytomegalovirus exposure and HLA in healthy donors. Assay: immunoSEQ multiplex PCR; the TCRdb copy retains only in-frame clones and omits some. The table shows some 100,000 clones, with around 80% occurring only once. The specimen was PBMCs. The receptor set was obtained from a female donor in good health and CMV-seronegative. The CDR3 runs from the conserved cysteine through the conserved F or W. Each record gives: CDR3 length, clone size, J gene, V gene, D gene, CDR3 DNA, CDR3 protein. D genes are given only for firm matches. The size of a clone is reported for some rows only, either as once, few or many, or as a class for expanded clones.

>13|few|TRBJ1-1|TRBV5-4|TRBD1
TGTGCCAGCAGCTCCCAGACAGGGACTGAAGCTTTCTTT
CASSSQTGTEAFF
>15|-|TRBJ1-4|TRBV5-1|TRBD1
TGCGCCAGCAGCTGGGGGTGGGACAGGGATGAAAAACTGTTTTTT
CASSWGWDRDEKLFF
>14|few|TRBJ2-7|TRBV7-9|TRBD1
TGTGCCAGCAGACCGGACAGGGGAACCTACGAGCAGTACTTC
CASRPDRGTYEQYF
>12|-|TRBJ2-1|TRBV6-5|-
TGTGCCAGCCTGAGCTCCTACAATGAGCAGTTCTTC
CASLSSYNEQFF
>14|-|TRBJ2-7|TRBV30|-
TGTGCCTGGAGTGTGGGGCAGGGGCCCTACGAGCAGTACTTC
CAWSVGQGPYEQYF
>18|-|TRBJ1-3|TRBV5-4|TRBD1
TGTGCCAGCAGCACGGAGGTCACGGGACAGGGGTCTGGAAACACCATATATTTT
CASSTEVTGQGSGNTIYF
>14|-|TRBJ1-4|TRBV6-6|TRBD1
TGTGCCAGCAGTGCGACAGGGGGCTTTGAAAAACTGTTTTTT
CASSATGGFEKLFF
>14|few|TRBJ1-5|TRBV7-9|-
TGTGCCAGCAGCTCTCAGGTCCCCAATCAGCCCCAGCATTTT
CASSSQVPNQPQHF
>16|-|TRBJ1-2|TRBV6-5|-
TGTGCCAGCAGTTACGGGGACACCGACCCCCTCTATGGCTACACCTTC
CASSYGDTDPLYGYTF
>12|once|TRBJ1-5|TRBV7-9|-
TGTTCCAGCAGCCTTAACCGGGAGGTGCAGCATTTT
CSSSLNREVQHF
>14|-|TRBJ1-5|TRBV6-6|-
TGTGCCAGCAGTTATGGGGATCGGGGACAGCCCCAGCATTTT
CASSYGDRGQPQHF
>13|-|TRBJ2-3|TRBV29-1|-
TGCAGCGTTGTTCTCAGGGGAGCCGATACGCAGTATTTT
CSVVLRGADTQYF
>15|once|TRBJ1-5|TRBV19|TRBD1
TGTGCCAGTAGTTCGTGGGACAGGGCCAATCAGCCCCAGCATTTT
CASSSWDRANQPQHF
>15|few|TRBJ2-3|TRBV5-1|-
TGCGCCAGCAGCCCGCGGGGCTCCATCACAGATACGCAGTATTTT
CASSPRGSITDTQYF
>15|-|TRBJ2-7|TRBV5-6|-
TGTGCCAGCAGCTTGGGGGTGGGCCCGGCCTACGAGCAGTACTTC
CASSLGVGPAYEQYF
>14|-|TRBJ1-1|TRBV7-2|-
TGTGCCAGCAGCTTAGGCATGGCGAACACTGAAGCTTTCTTT
CASSLGMANTEAFF
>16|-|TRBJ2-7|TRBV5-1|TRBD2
TGCGCCAGCAGCCTGATCCTGCGGGGGGTACCTTCCGAGCAGTACTTC
CASSLILRGVPSEQYF
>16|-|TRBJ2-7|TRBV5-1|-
TGCGCCAGCAGCTTGGCCAAAGGCACAGGTACCTACGAGCAGTACTTC
CASSLAKGTGTYEQYF
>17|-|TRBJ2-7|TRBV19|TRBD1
TGTGCCAGTAGTCCTGGCCCCGCCGGGACAGGTACCTACGAGCAGTACTTC
CASSPGPAGTGTYEQYF
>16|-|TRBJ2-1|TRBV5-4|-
TGTGCCAGCAGCTTAGGAGTCGCAAGTACGCACGATGAGCAGTTCTTC
CASSLGVASTHDEQFF
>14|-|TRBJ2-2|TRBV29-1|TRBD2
TGCAGCGTTGAAGAAGGACTAGTTCCCGGGGAGCTGTTTTTT
CSVEEGLVPGELFF
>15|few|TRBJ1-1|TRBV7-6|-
TGTGCCAGCAGCTTATCCTCCCAGGGGAACACTGAAGCTTTCTTT
CASSLSSQGNTEAFF
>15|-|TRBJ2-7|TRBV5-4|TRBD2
TGTGCCAGCAGCTTCGGGGGGGCAATTCCCTACGAGCAGTACTTC
CASSFGGAIPYEQYF
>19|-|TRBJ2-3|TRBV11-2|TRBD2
TGTGCCAGCAGTCACATCGCGGTCCTGAGCGGGACTAGCACAGATACGCAGTATTTT
CASSHIAVLSGTSTDTQYF
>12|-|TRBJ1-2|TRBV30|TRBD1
TGTGCCTGGAGTGAGACCGGGACAGGGTACACCTTC
CAWSETGTGYTF
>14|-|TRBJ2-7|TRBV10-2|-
TGCGCCAGTAACCTCGGTACAGGGACTAATGAGCAGTACTTC
CASNLGTGTNEQYF
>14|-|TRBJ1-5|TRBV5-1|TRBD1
TGCGCCAGCAGCTTGGAGGGGGCCGGTCAGCCCCAGCATTTT
CASSLEGAGQPQHF
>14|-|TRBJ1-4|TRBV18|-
TGTGCCAGCTCACCAAGCTACGAAAATGAAAAACTGTTTTTT
CASSPSYENEKLFF
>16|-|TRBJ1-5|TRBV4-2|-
TGTGCCAGCAGCCAAGAGGCCGGGATTAGCAATCAGCCCCAGCATTTT
CASSQEAGISNQPQHF
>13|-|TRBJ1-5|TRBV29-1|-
TGCAGCGTTGGACAGAATAGCAATCAGCCCCAGCATTTT
CSVGQNSNQPQHF
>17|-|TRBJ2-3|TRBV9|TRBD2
TGTGCCAGCAGCGTACGTAGCGGGGGGGCATCTACAGATACGCAGTATTTT
CASSVRSGGASTDTQYF
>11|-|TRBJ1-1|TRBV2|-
TGTGCCAGCCTTAACCCCCCCCGCGCGGAGTTT
CASLNPPRAEF
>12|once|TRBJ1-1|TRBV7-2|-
TGTGCCAGCAGCTCGGACAGTGCTGAAGCTTTCTTT
CASSSDSAEAFF
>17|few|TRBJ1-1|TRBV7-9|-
TGTGCCAGCAGCTCACCCCCCGACAGGACCTTGAACACTGAAGCTTTCTTT
CASSSPPDRTLNTEAFF
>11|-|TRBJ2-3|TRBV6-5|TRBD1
TGTGCCAGCAGTTCGATAGGGGGCTTGTATTTT
CASSSIGGLYF
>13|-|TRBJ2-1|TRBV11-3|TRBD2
TGTGCCAGCAGCCAGACGTCGGGAGGTGAGCAGTTCTTC
CASSQTSGGEQFF
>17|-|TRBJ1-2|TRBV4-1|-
TGCGCCAGCAGCCAAGACTTCCCGGCAGGGCCTAACTATGGCTACACCTTC
CASSQDFPAGPNYGYTF
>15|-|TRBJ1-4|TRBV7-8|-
TGTGCCAGCAGATACACAGCCGGGCGGGATGAAAAACTGTTTTTT
CASRYTAGRDEKLFF
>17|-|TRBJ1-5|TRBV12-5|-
TGTGCTAGTGGTTTGGTAAATCTCACCTATAGCAATCAGCCCCAGCATTTT
CASGLVNLTYSNQPQHF
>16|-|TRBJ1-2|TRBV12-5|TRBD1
TGTGCTAGTGGTCAACCGGACAGGGGGCGTCACTATGGCTACACCTTC
CASGQPDRGRHYGYTF
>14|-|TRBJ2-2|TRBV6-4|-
TGTGCCAGCAGTGAACAGGCGGGGACCGGGGAGCTGTTTTTT
CASSEQAGTGELFF
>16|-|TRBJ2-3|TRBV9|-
TGTGCCAGCAGCCCGGATGGCTGGACTGGCACAGATACGCAGTATTTT
CASSPDGWTGTDTQYF
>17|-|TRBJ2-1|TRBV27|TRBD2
TGTGCCAGCAGTTCAATACTAGCGGGGGTCTCCTACAATGAGCAGTTCTTC
CASSSILAGVSYNEQFF
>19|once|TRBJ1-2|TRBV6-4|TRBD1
TGTGCCAGCAGCCTCATCGGGACAGGGGGTCGGGGCCCTAACTATGGCTACACCTTC
CASSLIGTGGRGPNYGYTF
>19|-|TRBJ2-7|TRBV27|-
TGTGCCAGCAGTTTTGGTCCAATTAAGTCCGGGACACGACTCTACGAGCAGTACTTC
CASSFGPIKSGTRLYEQYF